What follows describes a single T cell receptor (beta chain). Its antigen remains undetermined. Per-base qualities were not stored, and no clone one base away is much larger. TCR CDR3 regions were amplified from genomic DNA by multiplex PCR using the deep immunoSEQ assay. Genomic DNA extracted from each cell subset was distributed evenly over all wells of several immunoSEQ 96-well plates, and each plate served as one replicate. For sorted subsets, each replicate PCR was loaded with about 0.2 ug genomic DNA, equivalent to some 31,000 T cell genomes. Purified libraries were quantified with a Qubit 3.0 fluorometer, sized on a Bioanalyzer 2100, and re-quantified with the KAPA Library Quantification kit. Every immunoSEQ 96-well plate was sequenced on a separate single-read 150-cycle Illumina NextSeq 550 flow cell. The paper's processing steps were these. The immunoSEQ output contained only junctional sequences without quality scores, so filtering could not match that applied to full-length reads. To assign V/J genes and CDR3, sequences were annotated using PyIR, a Python wrapper for IgBLAST v1.9, with IMGT germline references. Reads with weak V/J assignments (E-value above 1e-6), missing CDR3, stop codons, out-of-frame junctions, or ambiguous translated residues were removed. V3J clonotypes were defined by identical inferred V gene, J gene, and CDR3 amino acid sequence. To compute the percentage overlap between repertoires, the number of shared unique clonotypes was divided by the size of the smaller repertoire. Three approaches were used to assess repertoire richness: RTK rarefaction, the Chao1 estimator, and Recon v2.1 estimates of unobserved clonotypes. Generation probabilities were computed with OLGA for all TCRbeta clonotypes obtained by the gDNA method from four donors. Sourced from immuneACCESS, this table was stored by TCRdb with only in-frame sequences that have V and J called. A share of the clones is absent; for the studies checked, an unresolved V gene accounts for under half, and the remainder has no known explanation. The DNA was the basis for D and trimming; V, J and clone size are from that table. A total of 2 million to 2.5 million clones appear in this sample, 90% to 95% of them only once. The ten largest clones take up under 0.45% of the sample.

The donors were healthy, HIV-negative adults with no recently reported acute infections or vaccinations. Every donor was a Caucasian adult living in Nashville, Tennessee, USA. CD4+ T cells were enriched through magnetic negative selection, after which naive cells were positively selected on CD45RA and the remaining negative fraction served as the memory subset. After blood collection by leukapheresis, PBMCs were isolated using Ficoll-Histopaque density gradient centrifugation and then cryopreserved in the vapor phase of liquid nitrogen. Purity and quantity of every magnetically sorted T cell population were checked by analytical flow cytometry. From each sorted fraction, genomic DNA was isolated and quantified by UV absorbance on a Nanodrop 2000c. This sample was taken from a study of shared clonotypes between healthy human individuals (TCRdb year 2020). Describing the broader study: Two women and three men aged 18 to 49 years were included in the cohort. Between about 0.9 and 10 billion PBMCs per donor were obtained by leukapheresis. For each donor, CD4 naive and CD4 memory were each run on three plates, CD8 naive on two plates, and CD8 memory on one plate. The study deeply sequenced blood TCR repertoires of about 5 healthy adults to estimate repertoire size and the extent of clonotype sharing between individuals. Libraries were prepared and TCR repertoires were sequenced by different laboratories using diverse techniques, in order to increase sequencing depth and limit assay-specific biases.

The paper as a whole reports these results and caveats: Sampling was restricted to blood, and TCR repertoires in tissues likely differ from the TCR repertoires found in blood. Sharing across a handful of donors was observed for about 5% of naive CD4, less than 4% of naive CD8, 2.3% of memory CD4, and around 0.4% of memory CD8 clonotypes. Even with the large sequencing depth, rarefaction of the sorted-subset datasets indicated that sequencing was incomplete. Compared with non-shared clonotypes, clonotypes shared by all four sorted-subset donors had higher generation probabilities. Larger estimated clonotype richness was generally found for naive subsets than for memory subsets. Because the study included only a small number of donors, the genetic and exposure-history diversity represented was limited. Pairwise subsampling led to the expectation that sequencing depth would affect the degree of clonotype sharing among donors.

The sequenced sample consisted of naive CD4+ T cells from PBMCs. Sample cell subset or site, as interpreted from the label and publication: CD45RA+ positively selected. The source of this sequence is a man between 18 and 29 years old in good health. Some clones in this sample may be carry-over from other donors' samples.

DNA sequence: TGTGCCAGCAGCTTAGAGCCGGGGACTGAAGCTTTCTTT. Its translation is CASSLEPGTEAFF. This receptor chain uses TRBV7-2 and TRBJ1-1; the D segment cannot be called with confidence. Spanning cysteine to phenylalanine, the CDR3 consists of 13 amino acids. Just CDR3 DNA is preserved here, 39 bases in frame from base 1. The junction shows trimming of 1 base on V and 5 bases on J, plus 8 bases between the germline ends. The germline V gene yields SGHTA for CDR1 and FQGNSA for CDR2.